This T cell receptor beta chain was observed in a study of shared clonotypes between healthy human individuals. V was trimmed by 4 bases and J by 4 bases, leaving 12 bases between them. The CDR3 is made up of 14 amino acids. In germline, CDR1 is SGHKS, CDR2 YYEKEE (reference sequence). The protocol was immunoSEQ multiplex PCR, while the TCRdb copy is restricted to in-frame clones and leaves out a portion. This sample has millions of clones, with around 95% found just once. This clone showed up just once. Sequenced input: naive CD4+ T cells sorted from blood. Subset in this sample: CD45RA+ positively selected. This sequence originates from a man between 18 and 35 years old in good health. The J gene is TRBJ1-3, the V gene TRBV5-5; maybe TRBD1 (5 bases). CDR3 coding DNA: TGTGCCAGCAGCGTAGGGGTGTTGGGAAACACCATATATTTT. Protein: CASSVGVLGNTIYF. Combining the CDR3 with reference TRBV5-5 and TRBJ1-3 gives the whole variable domain DAGVTQSPTHLIKTRGQQVTLRCSPISGHKSVSWYQQVLGQGPQFIFQYYEKEERGRGNFPDRFSARQFPNYSSELNVNALLLGDSALYLCASSVGVLGNTIYFGEGSWLTVV.